This TCR beta chain was identified during a study of T cell repertoires in cytomegalovirus infection. At least ten counts were recorded for this clonotype. MiXCR, applied by TCRdb to the reads, yields one record per CDR3 protein. The sample yields about 190,000 distinct CDR3 sequences, roughly 9% seen once. The CDR3 contains 16 residues. V shed 7 bases, J shed 0 bases, and the junction held 12 bases outside the gene matches. Looked up from germline, CDR1 is MDHEN and CDR2 is SYDVKM. The V call is TRBV28, the J call TRBJ2-7; TRBD2 aligns across 7 bases. Sequenced sample: PBMCs. The sequence was obtained from a human donor in good health (CMV status not recorded). Some clones in this sample may be carry-over from other donors' samples. The CDR3 region is CASIPLAGSSSYEQYF. CDR3 nucleotide sequence: TGTGCCAGCATTCCCTTAGCGGGTTCTAGCTCCTACGAGCAGTACTTC.